Listed here are 18 T cell receptor beta chains from one sample, sequenced in a study of vaccination effects on CD4 cells after COVID-19. CD4+ T cell isolation took place after 10 days of culture. The participants, recipients of two vaccine doses, got either BNT162b2 or mRNA-1273. TCRdb's table, derived via immunoSEQ multiplex PCR, lists solely in-frame clones and lacks some. The sample consists of some 70,000 clones, approximately 79% of them appearing once. Antigens of these TCRs are unknown. This specimen consisted of CD4+ T cells from PBMCs cultured without peptide, obtained after COVID-19 vaccination. These receptors originate from a human donor who received a COVID-19 vaccine.

In its sample, this clone was seen a few times. The chain couples TRBV29-1 to TRBJ1-6; D unclear. V lost 7 bases and J 3 bases, leaving 10 bases between the germline ends. The CDR3 runs 13 residues. Germline values: CDR1 SQVTM, CDR2 ANQGSEA. The CDR3 region is CSAQENYNSPLHF. CDR3 DNA: TGCAGCGCGCAGGAAAACTATAATTCACCCCTCCACTTT.

The J gene is TRBJ1-4, the V gene TRBV5-6, with a weak D call TRBD1 (5 bases). Germline loops: CDR1 SGHDT, CDR2 YYEEEE. Trimming left V 3 bases short and J 3 bases short, with 12 bases between. The CDR3 covers 15 residues. The CDR3 reads CASSSTGSPNEKLFF. The CDR3 region has the DNA TGTGCCAGCAGCTCAACAGGATCTCCTAATGAAAAACTGTTTTTT. Complete variable domain (other parts from reference TRBV5-6 and TRBJ1-4): DAGVTQSPTHLIKTRGQQVTLRCSPKSGHDTVSWYQQALGQGPQFIFQYYEEEERQRGNFPDRFSGHQFPNYSSELNVNALLLGDSALYLCASSSTGSPNEKLFFGSGTQLSVL.

The CDR3 nucleotides are TGTGCCAGCTCACGTGGGGGGATCAATCAGCCCCAGCATTTT. It codes for CASSRGGINQPQHF. V usage is TRBV18 and J usage is TRBJ1-5, with TRBD1 as a possible D gene (5 bases). Germline CDR1 and CDR2: KGHSH and LQKENI. The ends were cut back, 4 bases at V and 3 bases at J, with 10 bases in the middle. This CDR3 is 14 amino acids long.

The rearrangement links TRBV21-1 to TRBJ1-1. TRBV21-1 is recorded as a pseudogene. CDR3 size: 19 residues. As DNA, the CDR3 is TGTGCCAGCAGCAAAGCGCTTCTATTTGACCGAGGGATGAACACTGAAGCTTTCTTT. As protein: CASSKALLFDRGMNTEAFF.

This clone was picked up a small number of times. J is TRBJ2-3 and V is TRBV29-1, with D unresolved. The CDR3 covers 11 residues. V was cut by 2 bases and J by 6 bases, with 6 bases left in between. CDR1 and CDR2 from the germline V gene are SQVTM and ANQGSEA. The CDR3 protein is CSVESRDTQYF. In DNA form, the CDR3 reads TGCAGCGTTGAAAGCAGGGATACGCAGTATTTT.

This clone was found once. This rearrangement joins TRBV30 to TRBJ1-5; D not resolved. V shed 8 bases and J shed 2 bases, with 16 bases lying between them. The CDR3 loop spans 14 amino acids. From germline, CDR1 is GTSNPN and CDR2 SVGIG (reference sequence). The CDR3 spells CATAGPGGNQPQHF. In nucleotides, the CDR3 is TGTGCCACGGCAGGCCCCGGGGGCAATCAGCCCCAGCATTTT.

The V gene is TRBV7-3, the J gene TRBJ1-6, with D perhaps TRBD1 (6 bases). Germline V gene sequence: CDR1 SGHTA, CDR2 FQGTGA. The CDR3 sequence is 14 residues long. V lost 5 bases and J 6 bases, leaving 11 bases between the germline ends. The CDR3 sequence is CASSPGTSNSPLHF. The CDR3 nucleotides read TGTGCCAGCAGCCCCGGGACAAGTAATTCACCCCTCCACTTT.

This chain joins TRBV5-1 and TRBJ2-3, with D possibly being TRBD2 (5 bases). The CDR3 consists of 14 residues. The V end was cut by 4 bases, the J end by 3 bases, with 12 bases between. CDR1 is SGHRS, CDR2 YFSETQ, per germline. The CDR3 sequence: CASSPGGMTDTQYF. CDR3 sequence (DNA): TGCGCCAGCAGCCCTGGAGGAATGACAGATACGCAGTATTTT.

The chain links TRBV5-8 to TRBJ2-3; D is possibly TRBD1 (5 bases). CDR3 length equals 16 residues. The germline V and J ends were trimmed by 7 bases and 3 bases, with 21 bases remaining between them. CDR1 SGHTS and CDR2 YDEGEE come from the germline V gene. The CDR3 is CASPSFLQGATDTQYF. In DNA form, the CDR3 reads TGTGCCAGCCCCTCTTTCCTTCAGGGCGCAACAGATACGCAGTATTTT.

This clone was seen a handful of times. This sequence joins TRBV10-3 and TRBJ2-1, with D perhaps TRBD1 (6 bases). Germline CDR1 and CDR2: ENHRY and SYGVKD. V lost 0 bases and J lost 5, with 14 bases in between. The CDR3 length is 16 residues. CDR3 nucleotides: TGTGCCATCAGTGAGTCGATCGGGACACCCGACAATGAGCAGTTCTTC. Translated, it gives CAISESIGTPDNEQFF.

The chain carries TRBV9 and TRBJ2-3; D is ambiguous. V gave up 0 bases and J gave up 2 bases, with 7 bases separating them. Per germline, CDR1 SGDLS and CDR2 YYNGEE. This CDR3 is 14 amino acids long. As DNA, the CDR3 is TGTGCCAGCAGCGTAGAACTTTTCACAGATACGCAGTATTTT. Protein: CASSVELFTDTQYF. The full variable domain, completed using reference TRBV9 and TRBJ2-3, is DSGVTQTPKHLITATGQRVTLRCSPRSGDLSVYWYQQSLDQGLQFLIQYYNGEERAKGNILERFSAQQFPDLHSELNLSSLELGDSALYFCASSVELFTDTQYFGPGTRLTVL.

The gene calls are TRBV18 and TRBJ2-5; tentatively, D is TRBD2 (6 bases). CDR1 is KGHSH and CDR2 is LQKENI in the germline V gene. CDR3 length equals 16 residues. The ends were cut back, 0 bases at V and 2 bases at J, with 13 bases in the middle. The CDR3 spells CASSPPEAGLQETQYF. The CDR3 DNA follows: TGTGCCAGCTCACCACCGGAGGCGGGGTTACAAGAGACCCAGTACTTC.

CDR3 DNA: TGTGCCACCAGCAGAGAGGGGCCTGATAGCAATCAGCCCCAGCATTTT. This gives the protein CATSREGPDSNQPQHF. The rearrangement uses TRBV15 and TRBJ1-5, with D tentatively TRBD1 (5 bases). Looked up from germline, CDR1 is LNHNV and CDR2 is YYDKDF (reference sequence). The ends were cut back, 0 bases at V and 0 bases at J, with 9 bases in the middle. The CDR3 loop spans 16 amino acids.

The rearrangement uses TRBV11-2 and TRBJ2-1, with 10 bases fitting TRBD2. The junction had 16 bases not matched to a gene; V was cut back by 7 bases and J by 10 bases. This CDR3 is 16 amino acids long. Germline-derived CDR1 and CDR2 are SGHAT and FQNNGV. CDR3 in amino acids: CASKLYQSERGGEQFF. CDR3 DNA sequence: TGTGCCAGCAAGCTCTACCAGAGCGAGCGGGGGGGGGAGCAGTTCTTC.

This clone appeared a single time. The rearrangement links TRBV5-1 to TRBJ1-6, with D possibly being TRBD1 (6 bases). CDR3 length: 15 residues. Germline V gives CDR1 SGHRS, CDR2 YFSETQ. V shed 1 base and J shed 5 bases, with 10 bases lying between them. The CDR3 region is CASSLTTGNNSPLHF. CDR3 bases: TGCGCCAGCAGCTTGACAACAGGGAATAATTCACCCCTCCACTTT. Full variable domain (outside the CDR3, taken from reference TRBV5-1 and TRBJ1-6): KAGVTQTPRYLIKTRGQQVTLSCSPISGHRSVSWYQQTPGQGLQFLFEYFSETQRNKGNFPGRFSGRQFSNSRSEMNVSTLELGDSALYLCASSLTTGNNSPLHFGNGTRLTVT.

The CDR3 reads CASSLGQPGNTIYF. For the CDR3, the DNA is TGCGCCAGCAGCTTGGGACAGCCCGGAAACACCATATATTTT. V gene TRBV5-1 combines with J gene TRBJ1-3; D possibly corresponds to TRBD1 (5 bases). CDR3 size: 14 residues. V shed 0 bases and J shed 4 bases, with 8 bases lying between them. CDR1 and CDR2 (germline): SGHRS, YFSETQ.

CDR3 DNA: TGCGCCAGCAGCGATCCCGGCGGGGGGGCCGCAGATACGCAGTATTTT. It specifies CASSDPGGGAADTQYF. This rearrangement joins TRBV5-1 to TRBJ2-3; 9 nucleotides agree with TRBD2. CDR1 SGHRS and CDR2 YFSETQ come from the germline V gene. This CDR3 spans 16 amino acids. The ends lost 4 bases at V and 4 bases at J; junction bases unmatched: 10.

This chain joins TRBV4-1 and TRBJ1-3; weak D call: TRBD1 (5 bases). CDR1 and CDR2 (germline): MGHRA, YSYEKL. V lost 8 bases, J lost 0 bases, and 14 bases lay in between. There are 15 residues in the CDR3. CDR3 in DNA: TGCGCCAGCGCGAATCGGGGGGGCTCTGGAAACACCATATATTTT. Translating gives CASANRGGSGNTIYF.